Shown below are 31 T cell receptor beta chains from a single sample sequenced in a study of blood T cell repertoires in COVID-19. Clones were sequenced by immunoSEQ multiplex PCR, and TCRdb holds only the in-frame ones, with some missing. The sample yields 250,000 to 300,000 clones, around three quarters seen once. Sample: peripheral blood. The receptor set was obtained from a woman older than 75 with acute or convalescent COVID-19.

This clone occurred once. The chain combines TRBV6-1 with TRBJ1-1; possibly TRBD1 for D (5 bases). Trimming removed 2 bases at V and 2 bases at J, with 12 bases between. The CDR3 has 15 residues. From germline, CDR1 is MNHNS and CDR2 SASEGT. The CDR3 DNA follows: TGTGCCAGCAGTGAATACCCGACAGCAAACACTGAAGCTTTCTTT. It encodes CASSEYPTANTEAFF.

CDR3 sequence: CASSQGGGPGELFF. The CDR3, as DNA: TGTGCCAGCAGCCAGGGTGGCGGTCCCGGGGAGCTGTTTTTT. The V call is TRBV5-6, the J call TRBJ2-2, with D perhaps TRBD1 (5 bases). Trimming shortened V by 4 bases and J by 6 bases, and 13 bases separated the two germline ends. The CDR3 is 14 residues long. Germline CDR1 is SGHDT and CDR2 is YYEEEE.

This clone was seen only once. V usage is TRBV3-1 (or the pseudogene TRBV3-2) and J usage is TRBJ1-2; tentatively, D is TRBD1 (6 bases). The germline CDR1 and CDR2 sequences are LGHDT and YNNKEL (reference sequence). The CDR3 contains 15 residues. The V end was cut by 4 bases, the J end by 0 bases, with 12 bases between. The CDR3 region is CASSRGTTSNYGYTF. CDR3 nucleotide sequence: TGTGCCAGCAGCCGGGGGACAACATCTAACTATGGCTACACCTTC.

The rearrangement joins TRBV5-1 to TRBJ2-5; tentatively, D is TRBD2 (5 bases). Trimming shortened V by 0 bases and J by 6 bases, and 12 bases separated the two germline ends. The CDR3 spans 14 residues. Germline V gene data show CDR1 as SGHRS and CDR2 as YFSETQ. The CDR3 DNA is TGCGCCAGCAGCTTGGAGGCGGGTCTTCAGACCCAGTACTTC. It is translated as CASSLEAGLQTQYF.

CDR3 bases: TGTGCCAGCAGATCAACAGGGGAACGAAGTTCACCCCTCCACTTT. It yields the protein CASRSTGERSSPLHF. The V and J genes are TRBV28 and TRBJ1-6, with 7 bases lining up with TRBD1. The V and J ends lost 6 bases and 9 bases, in that order; junction bases with no gene match: 11. This CDR3 contains 15 residues. The germline gives CDR1 MDHEN, CDR2 SYDVKM.

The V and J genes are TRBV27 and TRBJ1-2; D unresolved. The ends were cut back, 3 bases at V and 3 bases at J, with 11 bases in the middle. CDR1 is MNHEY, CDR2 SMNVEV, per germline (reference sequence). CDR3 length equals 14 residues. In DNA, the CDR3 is TGTGCCAGCAGTTTGAATTCCGGGTACTATGGCTACACCTTC. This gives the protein CASSLNSGYYGYTF.

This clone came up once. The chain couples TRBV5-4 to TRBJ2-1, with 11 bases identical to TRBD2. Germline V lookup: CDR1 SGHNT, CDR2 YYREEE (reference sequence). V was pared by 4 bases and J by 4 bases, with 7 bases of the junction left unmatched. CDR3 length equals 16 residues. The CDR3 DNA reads TGTGCCAGCAGCCCCACTAGCGGGAGCCTGTACAATGAGCAGTTCTTC. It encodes CASSPTSGSLYNEQFF.

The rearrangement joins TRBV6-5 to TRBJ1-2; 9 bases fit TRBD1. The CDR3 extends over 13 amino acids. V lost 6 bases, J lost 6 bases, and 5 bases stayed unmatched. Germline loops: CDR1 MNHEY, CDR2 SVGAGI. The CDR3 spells CASRRTGEDGYTF. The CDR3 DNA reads TGTGCCAGCAGACGGACAGGGGAGGATGGCTACACCTTC.

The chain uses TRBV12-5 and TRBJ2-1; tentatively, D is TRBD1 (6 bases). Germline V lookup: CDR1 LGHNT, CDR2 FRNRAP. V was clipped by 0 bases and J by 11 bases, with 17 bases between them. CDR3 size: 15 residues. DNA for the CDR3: TGTGCTAGTGGTTTGGTATGGGCAGGGGCTAATAAGCAGTTCTTC. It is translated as CASGLVWAGANKQFF.

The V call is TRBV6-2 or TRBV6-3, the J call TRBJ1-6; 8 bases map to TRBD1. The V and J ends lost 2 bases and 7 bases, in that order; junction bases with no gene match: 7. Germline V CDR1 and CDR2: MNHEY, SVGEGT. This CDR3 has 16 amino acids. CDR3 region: CASSYGQGRGNSPLHF. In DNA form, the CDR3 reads TGTGCCAGCAGTTACGGACAGGGTAGGGGGAATTCACCCCTCCACTTT.

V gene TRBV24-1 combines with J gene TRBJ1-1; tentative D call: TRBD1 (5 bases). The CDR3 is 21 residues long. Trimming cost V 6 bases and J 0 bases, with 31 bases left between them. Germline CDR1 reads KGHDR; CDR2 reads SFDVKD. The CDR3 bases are TGTGCCACCAGTCTTATTTACCTGGACCGGGACTACAGTCACATGAACACTGAAGCTTTCTTT. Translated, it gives CATSLIYLDRDYSHMNTEAFF.

CDR3 protein: CAWSRAGQAFF. The CDR3 coding sequence is TGTGCCTGGAGTCGGGCAGGGCAGGCTTTCTTT. This chain connects TRBV30 to TRBJ1-1; a possible D gene is TRBD1 (5 bases). This CDR3 is 11 amino acids long. From germline, CDR1 is GTSNPN and CDR2 SVGIG (reference sequence). The V gene lost 2 bases and the J gene lost 11 bases, with 12 bases spanning the gap.

CDR3 in DNA: TGTGCCAGCACAACTTACAGGGGCAGCACAGATACGCAGTATTTT. The encoded protein is CASTTYRGSTDTQYF. The chain recombines TRBV5-4 with TRBJ2-3; the match to TRBD1 covers 7 bases. CDR3 length: 15 residues. The V and J ends lost 6 bases and 0 bases, in that order; junction bases with no gene match: 7. The V gene's germline CDR1 is SGHNT and CDR2 YYREEE (reference sequence). Combining the CDR3 with reference TRBV5-4 and TRBJ2-3 gives the whole variable domain ETGVTQSPTHLIKTRGQQVTLRCSSQSGHNTVSWYQQALGQGPQFIFQYYREEENGRGNFPPRFSGLQFPNYSSELNVNALELDDSALYLCASTTYRGSTDTQYFGPGTRLTVL.

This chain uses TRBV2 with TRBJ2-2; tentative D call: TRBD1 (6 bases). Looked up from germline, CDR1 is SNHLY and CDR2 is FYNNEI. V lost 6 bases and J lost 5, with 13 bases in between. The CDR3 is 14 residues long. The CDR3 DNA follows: TGTGCCAGCAGGGGGGACACCGGAACCGGGGAGCTGTTTTTT. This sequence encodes CASRGDTGTGELFF.

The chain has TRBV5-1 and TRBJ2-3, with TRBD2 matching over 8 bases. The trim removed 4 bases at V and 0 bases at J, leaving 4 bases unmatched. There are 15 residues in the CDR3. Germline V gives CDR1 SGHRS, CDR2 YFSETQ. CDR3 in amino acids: CASSLTSGSTDTQYF. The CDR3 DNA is TGCGCCAGCAGCCTTACTAGCGGAAGCACAGATACGCAGTATTTT.

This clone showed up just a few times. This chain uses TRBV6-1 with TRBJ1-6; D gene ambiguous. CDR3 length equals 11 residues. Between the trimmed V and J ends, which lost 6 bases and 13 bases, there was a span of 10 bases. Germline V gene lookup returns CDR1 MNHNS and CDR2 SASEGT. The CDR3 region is CASSLSSPLHF. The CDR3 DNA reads TGTGCCAGCAGCCTAAGCTCCCCCCTCCACTTT.

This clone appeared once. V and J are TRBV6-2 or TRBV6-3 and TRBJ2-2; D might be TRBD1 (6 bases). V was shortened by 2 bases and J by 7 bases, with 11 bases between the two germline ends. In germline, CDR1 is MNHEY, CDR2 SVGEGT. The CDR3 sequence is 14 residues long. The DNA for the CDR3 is TGTGCCAGCAGTTACGGGGGCGGTAACGGGGAGCTGTTTTTT. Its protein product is CASSYGGGNGELFF.

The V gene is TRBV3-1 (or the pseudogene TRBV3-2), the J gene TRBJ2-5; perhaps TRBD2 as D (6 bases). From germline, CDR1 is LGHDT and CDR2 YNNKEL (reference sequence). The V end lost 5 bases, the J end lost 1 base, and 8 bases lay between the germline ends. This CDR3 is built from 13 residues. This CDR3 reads CASSSTSQETQYF. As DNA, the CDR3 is TGTGCCAGCAGCTCGACTAGCCAAGAGACCCAGTACTTC.

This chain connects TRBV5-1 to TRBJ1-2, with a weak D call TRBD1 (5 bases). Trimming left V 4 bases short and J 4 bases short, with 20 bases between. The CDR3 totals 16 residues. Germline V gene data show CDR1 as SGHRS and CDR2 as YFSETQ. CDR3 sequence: CASSRDYPQGSYGYTF. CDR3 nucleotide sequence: TGCGCCAGCAGCCGCGATTACCCCCAGGGAAGCTATGGCTACACCTTC.

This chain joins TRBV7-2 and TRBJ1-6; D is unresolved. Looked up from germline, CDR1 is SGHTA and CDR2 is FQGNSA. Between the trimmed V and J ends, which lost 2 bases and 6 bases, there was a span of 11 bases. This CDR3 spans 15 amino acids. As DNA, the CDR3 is TGTGCCAGCAGCTTAAAGAGACAAATTAATTCACCCCTCCACTTT. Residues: CASSLKRQINSPLHF.

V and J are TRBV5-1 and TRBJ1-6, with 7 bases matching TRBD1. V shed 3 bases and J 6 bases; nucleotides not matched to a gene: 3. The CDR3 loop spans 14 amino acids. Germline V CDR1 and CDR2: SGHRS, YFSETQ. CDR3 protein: CASSSGQFNSPLHF. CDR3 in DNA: TGCGCCAGCAGCTCGGGACAGTTTAATTCACCCCTCCACTTT.

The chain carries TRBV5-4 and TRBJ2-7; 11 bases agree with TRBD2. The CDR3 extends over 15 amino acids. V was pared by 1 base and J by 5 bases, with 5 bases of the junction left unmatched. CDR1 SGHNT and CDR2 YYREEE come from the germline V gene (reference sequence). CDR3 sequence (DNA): TGTGCCAGCAGCTTGACTAGCGGGAGTTTCCACGAGCAGTACTTC. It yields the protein CASSLTSGSFHEQYF. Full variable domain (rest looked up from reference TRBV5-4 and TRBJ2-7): ETGVTQSPTHLIKTRGQQVTLRCSSQSGHNTVSWYQQALGQGPQFIFQYYREEENGRGNFPPRFSGLQFPNYSSELNVNALELDDSALYLCASSLTSGSFHEQYFGPGTRLTVT.

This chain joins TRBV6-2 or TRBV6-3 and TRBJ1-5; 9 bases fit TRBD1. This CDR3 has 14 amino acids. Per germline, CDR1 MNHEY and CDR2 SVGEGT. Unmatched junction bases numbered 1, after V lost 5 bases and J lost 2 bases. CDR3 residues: CASSRDRGNQPQHF. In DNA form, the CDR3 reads TGTGCCAGCAGTAGGGACAGGGGCAATCAGCCCCAGCATTTT.

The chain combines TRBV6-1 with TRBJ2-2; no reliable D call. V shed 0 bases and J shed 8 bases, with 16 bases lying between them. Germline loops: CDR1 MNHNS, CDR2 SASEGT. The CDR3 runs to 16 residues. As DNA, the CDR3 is TGTGCCAGCAGTGAAGCGGCGAGGAGAGGCGCGGGGGAGCTGTTTTTT. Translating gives CASSEAARRGAGELFF.

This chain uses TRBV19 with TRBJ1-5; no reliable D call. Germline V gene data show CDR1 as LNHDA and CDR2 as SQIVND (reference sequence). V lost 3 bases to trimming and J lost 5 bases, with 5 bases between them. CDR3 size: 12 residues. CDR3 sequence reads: CASSIVYQPQHF. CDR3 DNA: TGTGCCAGTAGTATCGTCTATCAGCCCCAGCATTTT. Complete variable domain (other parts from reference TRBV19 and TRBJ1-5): DGGITQSPKYLFRKEGQNVTLSCEQNLNHDAMYWYRQDPGQGLRLIYYSQIVNDFQKGDIAEGYSVSREKKESFPLTVTSAQKNPTAFYLCASSIVYQPQHFGDGTRLSIL.

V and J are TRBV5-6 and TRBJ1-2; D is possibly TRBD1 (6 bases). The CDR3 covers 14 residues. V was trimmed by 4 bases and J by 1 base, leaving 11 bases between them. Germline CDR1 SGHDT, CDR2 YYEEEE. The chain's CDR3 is CASSRDRLNYGYTF. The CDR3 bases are TGTGCCAGCAGCCGAGACAGGCTTAACTATGGCTACACCTTC.

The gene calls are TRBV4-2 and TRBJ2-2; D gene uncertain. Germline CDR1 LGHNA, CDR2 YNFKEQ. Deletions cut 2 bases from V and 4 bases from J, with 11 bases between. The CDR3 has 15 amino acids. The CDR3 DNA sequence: TGTGCCAGCAGCCAACACTGGCAGGTCACCGGGGAGCTGTTTTTT. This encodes CASSQHWQVTGELFF.

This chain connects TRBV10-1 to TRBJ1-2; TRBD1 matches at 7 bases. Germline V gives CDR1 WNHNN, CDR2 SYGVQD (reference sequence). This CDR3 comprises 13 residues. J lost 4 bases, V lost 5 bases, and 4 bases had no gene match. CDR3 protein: CASSQGQVYGYTF. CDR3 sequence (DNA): TGCGCCAGCAGTCAAGGACAGGTCTATGGCTACACCTTC.

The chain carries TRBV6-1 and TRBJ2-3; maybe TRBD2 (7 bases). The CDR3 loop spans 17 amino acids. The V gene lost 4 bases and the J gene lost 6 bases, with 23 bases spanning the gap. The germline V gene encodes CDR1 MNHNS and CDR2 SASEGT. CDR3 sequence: CASSGKGGGWQRDTQYF. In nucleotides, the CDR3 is TGTGCCAGCAGTGGTAAGGGGGGAGGGTGGCAGCGGGATACGCAGTATTTT.

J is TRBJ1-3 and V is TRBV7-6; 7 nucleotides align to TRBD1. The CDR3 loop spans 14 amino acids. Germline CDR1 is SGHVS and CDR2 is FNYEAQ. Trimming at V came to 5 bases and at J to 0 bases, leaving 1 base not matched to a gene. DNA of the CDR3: TGTGCCAGCAGCGCAGGGGGCTCTGGAAACACCATATATTTT. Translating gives CASSAGGSGNTIYF.

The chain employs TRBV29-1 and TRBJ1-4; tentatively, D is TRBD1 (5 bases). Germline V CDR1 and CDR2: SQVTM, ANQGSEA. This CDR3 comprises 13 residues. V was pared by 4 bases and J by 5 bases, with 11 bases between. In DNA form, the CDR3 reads TGCAGCGTTGGGTCTGGGGGGAATGAAAAACTGTTTTTT. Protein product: CSVGSGGNEKLFF.